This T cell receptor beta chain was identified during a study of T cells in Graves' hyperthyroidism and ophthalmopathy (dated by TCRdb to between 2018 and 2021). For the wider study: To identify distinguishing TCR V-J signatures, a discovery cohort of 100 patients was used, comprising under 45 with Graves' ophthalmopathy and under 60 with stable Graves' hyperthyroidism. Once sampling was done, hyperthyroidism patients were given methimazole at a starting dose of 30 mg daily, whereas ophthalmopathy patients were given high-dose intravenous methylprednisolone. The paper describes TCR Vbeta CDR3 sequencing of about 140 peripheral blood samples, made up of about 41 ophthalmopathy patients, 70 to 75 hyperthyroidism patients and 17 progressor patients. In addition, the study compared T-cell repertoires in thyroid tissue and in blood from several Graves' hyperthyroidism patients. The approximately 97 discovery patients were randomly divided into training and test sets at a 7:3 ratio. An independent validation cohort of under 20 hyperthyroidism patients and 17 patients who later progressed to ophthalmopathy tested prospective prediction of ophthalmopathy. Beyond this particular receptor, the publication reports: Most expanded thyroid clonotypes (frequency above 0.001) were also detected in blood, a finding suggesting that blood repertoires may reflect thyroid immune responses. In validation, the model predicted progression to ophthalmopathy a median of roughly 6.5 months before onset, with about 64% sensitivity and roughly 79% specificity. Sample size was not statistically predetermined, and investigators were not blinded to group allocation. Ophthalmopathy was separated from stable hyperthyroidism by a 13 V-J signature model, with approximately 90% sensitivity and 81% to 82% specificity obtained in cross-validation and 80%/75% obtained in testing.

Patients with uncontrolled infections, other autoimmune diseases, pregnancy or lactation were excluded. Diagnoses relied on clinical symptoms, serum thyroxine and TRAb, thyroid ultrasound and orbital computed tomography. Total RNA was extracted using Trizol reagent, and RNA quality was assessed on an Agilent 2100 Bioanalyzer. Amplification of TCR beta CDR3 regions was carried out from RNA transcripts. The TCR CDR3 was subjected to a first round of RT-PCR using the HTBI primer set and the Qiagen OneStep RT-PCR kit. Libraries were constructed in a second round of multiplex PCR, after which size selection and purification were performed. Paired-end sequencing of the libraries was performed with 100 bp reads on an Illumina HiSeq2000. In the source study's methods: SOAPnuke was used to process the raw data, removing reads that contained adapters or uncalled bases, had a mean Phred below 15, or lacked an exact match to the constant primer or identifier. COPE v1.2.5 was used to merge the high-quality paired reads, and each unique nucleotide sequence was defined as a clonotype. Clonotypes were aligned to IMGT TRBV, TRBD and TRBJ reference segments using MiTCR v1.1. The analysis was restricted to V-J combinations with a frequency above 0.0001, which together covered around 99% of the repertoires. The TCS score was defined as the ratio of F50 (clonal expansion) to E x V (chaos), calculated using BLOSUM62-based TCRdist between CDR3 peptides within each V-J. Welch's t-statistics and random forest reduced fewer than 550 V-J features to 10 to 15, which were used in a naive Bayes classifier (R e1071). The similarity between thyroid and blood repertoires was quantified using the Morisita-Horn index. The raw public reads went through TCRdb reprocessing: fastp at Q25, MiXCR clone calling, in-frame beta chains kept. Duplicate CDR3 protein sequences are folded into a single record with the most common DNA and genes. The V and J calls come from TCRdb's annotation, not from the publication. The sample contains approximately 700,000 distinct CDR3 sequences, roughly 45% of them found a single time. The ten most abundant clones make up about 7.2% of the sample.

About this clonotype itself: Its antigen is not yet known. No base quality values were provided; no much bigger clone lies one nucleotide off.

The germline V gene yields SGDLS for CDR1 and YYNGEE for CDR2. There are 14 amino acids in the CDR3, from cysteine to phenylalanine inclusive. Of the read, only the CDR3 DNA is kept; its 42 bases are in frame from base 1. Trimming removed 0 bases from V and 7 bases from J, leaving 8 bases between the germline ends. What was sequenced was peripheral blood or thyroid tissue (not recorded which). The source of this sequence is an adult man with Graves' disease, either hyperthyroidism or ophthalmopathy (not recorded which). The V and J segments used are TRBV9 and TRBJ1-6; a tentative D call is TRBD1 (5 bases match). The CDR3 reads CASSVGTWNSPLHF. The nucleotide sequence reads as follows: TGTGCCAGCAGCGTAGGGACATGGAATTCACCCCTCCACTTT. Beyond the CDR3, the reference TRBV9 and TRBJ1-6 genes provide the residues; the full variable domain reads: DSGVTQTPKHLITATGQRVTLRCSPRSGDLSVYWYQQSLDQGLQFLIQYYNGEERAKGNILERFSAQQFPDLHSELNLSSLELGDSALYFCASSVGTWNSPLHFGNGTRLTVT.